This TCR beta chain emerged from a study of T cell responses to AZD1222 COVID-19 vaccine. Study-wide points: Across spike, vaccine-associated CD4 TCRs were found, dominant at 160-218 and 743-854. Sampling that yielded the repertoires occurred only after the peak T cell response.

As regards this clone: The antigen remains undetermined.

The assay was immunoSEQ multiplex PCR, and TCRdb's table has in-frame clones only and misses some. The table lists 150,000 to 200,000 clones, around 90% of them singletons. Second doses that came at about 4 or about 12 weeks were put together. This clonotype was sampled from an adult who received the AZD1222 COVID-19 vaccine. This material consisted of peripheral blood, taken 28 days after the second AZD1222 dose.

CDR3 amino acids: CASSQETGAVVNYGYTF. Written as DNA, the CDR3 is TGTGCCAGCAGCCAAGAGACAGGGGCCGTCGTTAACTATGGCTACACCTTC. The V gene is TRBV4-2, the J gene TRBJ1-2; 8 nucleotides match TRBD1. This CDR3 is built from 17 residues. CDR1 and CDR2 from the germline V gene are LGHNA and YNFKEQ. Trimming at V came to 0 bases and at J to 1 base, leaving 7 bases not matched to a gene.